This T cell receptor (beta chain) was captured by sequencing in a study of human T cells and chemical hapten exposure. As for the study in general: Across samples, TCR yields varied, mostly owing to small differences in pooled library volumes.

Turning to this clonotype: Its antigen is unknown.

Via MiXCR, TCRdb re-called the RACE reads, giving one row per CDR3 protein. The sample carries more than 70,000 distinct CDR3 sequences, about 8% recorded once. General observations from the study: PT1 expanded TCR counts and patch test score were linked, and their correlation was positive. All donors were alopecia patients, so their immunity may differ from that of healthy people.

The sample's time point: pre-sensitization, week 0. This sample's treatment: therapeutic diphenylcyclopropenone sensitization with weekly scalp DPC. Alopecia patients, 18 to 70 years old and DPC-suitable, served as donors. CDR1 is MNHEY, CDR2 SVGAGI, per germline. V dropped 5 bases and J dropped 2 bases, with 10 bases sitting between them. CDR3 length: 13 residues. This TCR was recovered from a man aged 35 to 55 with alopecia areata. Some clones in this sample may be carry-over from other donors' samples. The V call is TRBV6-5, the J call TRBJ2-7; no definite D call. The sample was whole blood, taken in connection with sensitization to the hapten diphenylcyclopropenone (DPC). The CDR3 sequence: CASSPRATYEQYV. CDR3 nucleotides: TGTGCCAGCAGTCCCCGGGCCACCTACGAGCAGTACGTC.